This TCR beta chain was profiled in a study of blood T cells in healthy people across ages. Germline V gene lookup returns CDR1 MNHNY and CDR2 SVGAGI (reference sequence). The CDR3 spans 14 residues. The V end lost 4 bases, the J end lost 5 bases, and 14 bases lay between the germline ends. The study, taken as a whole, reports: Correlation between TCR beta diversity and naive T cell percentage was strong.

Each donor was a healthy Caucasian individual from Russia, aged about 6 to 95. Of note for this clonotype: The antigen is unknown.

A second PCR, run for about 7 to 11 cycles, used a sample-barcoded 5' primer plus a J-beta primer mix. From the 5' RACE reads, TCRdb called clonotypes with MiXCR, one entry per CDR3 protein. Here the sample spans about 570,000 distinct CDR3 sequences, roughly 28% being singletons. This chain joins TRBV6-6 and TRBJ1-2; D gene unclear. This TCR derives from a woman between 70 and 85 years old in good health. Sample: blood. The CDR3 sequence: CASSFATTTYGYTF. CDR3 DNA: TGTGCCAGCAGTTTCGCGACGACGACATATGGCTACACCTTC.